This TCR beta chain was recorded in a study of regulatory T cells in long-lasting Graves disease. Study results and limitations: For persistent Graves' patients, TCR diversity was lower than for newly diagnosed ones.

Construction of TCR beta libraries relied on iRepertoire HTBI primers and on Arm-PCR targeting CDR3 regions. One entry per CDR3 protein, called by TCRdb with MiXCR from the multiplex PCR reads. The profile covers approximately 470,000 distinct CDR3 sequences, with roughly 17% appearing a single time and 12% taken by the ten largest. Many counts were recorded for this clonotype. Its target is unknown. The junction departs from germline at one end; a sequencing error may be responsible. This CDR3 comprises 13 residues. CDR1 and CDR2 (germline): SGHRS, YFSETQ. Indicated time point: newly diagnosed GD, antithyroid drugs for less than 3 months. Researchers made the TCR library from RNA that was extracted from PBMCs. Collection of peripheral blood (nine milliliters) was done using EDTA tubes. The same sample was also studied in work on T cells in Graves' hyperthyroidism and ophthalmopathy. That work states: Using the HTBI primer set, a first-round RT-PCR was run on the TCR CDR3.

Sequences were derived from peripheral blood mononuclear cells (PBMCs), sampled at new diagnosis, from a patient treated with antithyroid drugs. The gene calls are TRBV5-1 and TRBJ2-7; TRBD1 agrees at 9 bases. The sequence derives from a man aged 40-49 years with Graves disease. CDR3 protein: CASSLGQGLEQYF. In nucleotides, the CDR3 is TGTGCCAGCAGCTTAGGACAGGGGCTCGAGCAGTACTTC.